Sequencing of this TCR beta chain was carried out in a study of shared clonotypes between healthy human individuals. Assay used: immunoSEQ multiplex PCR; TCRdb lists only in-frame clones, some missing. The table records some 2,400,000 clones, nearly 97% of them present only once. The germline V gene has CDR1 ENHRY and CDR2 SYGVKD. The CDR3 contains 14 residues. J gave up 0 bases and V 7 bases, and 5 bases lay outside the gene matches. The sequence was collected from a man between 18 and 35 years old in good health. Sequencing used naive CD4+ T cells sorted from blood. Subset given: CD45RA+ positively selected. This chain uses TRBV10-3 with TRBJ1-2; 7 bases are shared with TRBD1. CDR3 amino acids: CAIKRQGANYGYTF. The CDR3 DNA is TGTGCCATCAAAAGACAGGGAGCTAACTATGGCTACACCTTC.